This TCR beta chain derives from a study of T cells expressing NK-cell markers. The CDR3 consists of 19 residues. TCRdb reprocessed the 5' RACE reads; each CDR3 protein has one entry and no DNA is given. The sample holds 400,000 or so distinct CDR3 sequences. Sequencing used blood T cells: a sorted CD56 or NKG2C T cell subset, CD4+ or CD8+ T cells, or bulk PBMC T cells (not recorded which). This sequence joins TRBV12-3 or TRBV12-4 and TRBJ2-3; TCRdb gives TRBD2 as the D gene, but with no DNA this cannot be confirmed. This receptor was obtained from a woman between 45 and 60 years old in good health. This chain's CDR3 is CASSPSRTSGRPRPDTQYF.